The entry below gives a single TCR beta chain sequence along with its context. No antigen is known for it. These data are taken from a study of cytomegalovirus exposure and HLA in healthy donors. Study-wide results and caveats: Rarity characterized most TCR sequences, yet some public TCRs appeared in many donors. The authors listed 164 TCR beta chains as cytomegalovirus-associated.

Produced via immunoSEQ multiplex PCR; TCRdb's table is partial and in-frame only. Altogether approximately 73,000 clones are present, roughly 95% being singletons, with the ten largest covering approximately 3.5%. The donors were members of the validation cohort comprising over a hundred subjects, separate from the roughly 690-subject first cohort. This CDR3 region has 16 residues. The germline V gene has CDR1 MDHEN and CDR2 SYDVKM. Unmatched junction bases numbered 10, after V lost 8 bases and J lost 0 bases. The receptor was derived from a man between 18 and 29 years old in good health and CMV-seronegative. The sequencing input was PBMCs. The chain combines TRBV28 with TRBJ2-1, with 7 bases lining up with TRBD1. The CDR3 bases are TGTGCCAGCTCTCGTCTACAGGGGAGCTCCTACAATGAGCAGTTCTTC. This sequence encodes CASSRLQGSSYNEQFF.